Listed here are 7 T cell receptor beta chains from one sample, sequenced in a study of Tregs in tolerant kidney transplant recipients. Produced via immunoSEQ multiplex PCR; TCRdb's table is partial and in-frame only. This sample has under 85,000 clones, with roughly 89% found just once. The sample in question was CD4+ T cells from blood, obtained before the transplant. The receptors were sampled from a human donor who received a combined kidney and bone marrow transplant.

The sample holds one count of this clone. The gene calls are TRBV28 and TRBJ2-7, with a tentative D call TRBD1 (5 bases). Deletions cut 4 bases from V and 0 bases from J, with 13 bases between. Germline-derived CDR1 and CDR2 are MDHEN and SYDVKM. The CDR3 runs 15 residues. CDR3 in DNA: TGTGCCAGCAGTTCCGAGACAGCGAGCTCCTACGAGCAGTACTTC. It yields the protein CASSSETASSYEQYF.

V and J are TRBV18 and TRBJ2-7; 9 bases are a match to TRBD1. The CDR3 loop spans 12 amino acids. With 8 bases clipped from V and 5 bases from J, the junction kept 4 bases outside the gene matches. The germline V gene has CDR1 KGHSH and CDR2 LQKENI. This CDR3 is CASRDRANEQYF. CDR3 nucleotides: TGTGCCAGCCGGGACAGGGCGAACGAGCAGTACTTC.

V usage is TRBV5-1 and J usage is TRBJ1-1; 8 positions match TRBD1. The CDR3 sequence is 16 residues long. Per germline, CDR1 SGHRS and CDR2 YFSETQ. Trimming at V came to 0 bases and at J to 7 bases, leaving 11 bases not matched to a gene. The CDR3 sequence: CASSLGQGASRSEAFF. Written as DNA, the CDR3 is TGCGCCAGCAGCTTGGGGCAGGGGGCTAGTCGAAGTGAAGCTTTCTTT.

J is TRBJ2-1 and V is TRBV7-3; D may be TRBD2 (5 bases). The CDR3 has 13 residues. Germline-derived CDR1 and CDR2 are SGHTA and FQGTGA. V shed 1 base and J shed 8 bases, with 9 bases lying between them. The DNA of the CDR3 is TGTGCCAGCAGCTTAATCTCCGGGGATGAGCAGTTCTTC. Translating gives CASSLISGDEQFF.

CDR3 in amino acids: CASSLAEGGGYTF. CDR3 in DNA: TGTGCCAGCAGCTTAGCGGAGGGTGGTGGCTACACCTTC. The chain carries TRBV7-6 and TRBJ1-2; D not resolved. The CDR3 is 13 amino acids. V gave up 0 bases and J gave up 7 bases, with 9 bases separating them. Germline V CDR1 and CDR2: SGHVS, FNYEAQ.

V gene TRBV7-9 combines with J gene TRBJ2-3; TRBD1 agrees at 7 bases. Germline V gene sequence: CDR1 SEHNR, CDR2 FQNEAQ (reference sequence). With V trimmed by 2 bases and J by 0 bases, 5 bases remained unmatched. This CDR3 is built from 16 residues. CDR3 sequence reads: CASSLRGQSSTDTQYF. In DNA, the CDR3 is TGTGCCAGCAGCTTAAGGGGACAGTCTAGCACAGATACGCAGTATTTT.

This chain links TRBV30 with TRBJ2-3, with 10 bases lining up with TRBD2. V lost 0 bases to trimming and J lost 1 base; unmatched junction nucleotides: 4. This CDR3 comprises 16 residues. Per the germline V gene, CDR1 is GTSNPN and CDR2 is SVGIG (reference sequence). The CDR3 nucleotides read TGTGCCTGGAGTGTACGGCTAGCGGGAGGCACAGATACGCAGTATTTT. Its translation: CAWSVRLAGGTDTQYF.